A single T cell receptor (beta chain) is shown here with its context. In this sample, this clonotype turned up many times. Its antigen has not been determined. No quality values exist for individual bases; no much larger clone is one base distant. V is pared back by 0 bases and J by 0 bases, with 7 bases lying between the germline termini. Measured from the cysteine to the phenylalanine, the CDR3 is 15 residues long. Here the CDR3 DNA is all that survives: 45 bases in frame from base 1. The germline V gene sets CDR1 to SGHRS and CDR2 to YFSETQ. The entry originates in a study of T cells in Graves' hyperthyroidism and ophthalmopathy (dated by TCRdb to between 2017 and 2020). In the study overall: Peripheral blood samples were taken at the time of initial diagnosis, prior to any treatment. To identify TCR V-J signatures that set the groups apart, the researchers used a discovery cohort of 95 to 100 patients, made up of roughly 45 with Graves' ophthalmopathy and 57 with stable Graves' hyperthyroidism. An independent validation cohort of about 19 hyperthyroidism patients and approximately 17 patients who later progressed to ophthalmopathy tested prospective prediction of ophthalmopathy. For training and testing, the approximately 92 patients in the discovery cohort were randomly divided in a 7:3 ratio. In addition, the study compared T-cell repertoires in thyroid tissue and in blood from roughly six Graves' hyperthyroidism patients. After sampling, hyperthyroidism patients received methimazole starting at 30 mg daily, and ophthalmopathy patients received high-dose intravenous methylprednisolone. TCR Vbeta CDR3 sequencing of 135 peripheral blood samples (43 ophthalmopathy, under 80 hyperthyroidism and 17 progressor patients) is reported in the paper.

Stable Graves' hyperthyroidism was defined as the absence of progression to ophthalmopathy over 18 months of follow-up. Hyperthyroidism patients were newly diagnosed, with disease duration under 2 months, and aged 18 to 65 years. The study excluded patients with uncontrolled infections, other autoimmune diseases, pregnancy or lactation. Clinical symptoms, serum thyroxine and TRAb, thyroid ultrasound, and orbital computed tomography formed the basis for the diagnoses. Ficoll-Paque density gradient centrifugation was used to isolate PBMCs from around 10 ml of fresh peripheral blood. Total RNA was extracted with Trizol reagent, and quality was checked on an Agilent 2100 Bioanalyzer. Overall study outcomes, separate from this receptor: Most expanded thyroid clonotypes (frequency above 0.001) were also detected in blood, suggesting blood repertoires may reflect thyroid immune responses. A 13 V-J signature model separated ophthalmopathy from stable hyperthyroidism, with about 90% sensitivity and about 81% specificity in cross-validation and 80%/75% in testing. In validation, progression to ophthalmopathy was predicted by the model with approximately 67% sensitivity and 72.22% specificity, a median of around 6.5 months before onset. Sample size was not statistically predetermined, and blinding of investigators to group allocation was not performed.

The TCR beta CDR3 regions were amplified from the RNA transcripts. For the first round of RT-PCR on the TCR CDR3, the HTBI primer set was used together with the Qiagen OneStep RT-PCR kit. Libraries were constructed in a second round of multiplex PCR, after which size selection and purification were carried out. Libraries were sequenced paired-end with 100 bp reads on an Illumina HiSeq2000. From the authors' description of their analysis: SOAPnuke was used to process the raw data, with reads discarded if the reads contained adapters or uncalled bases, had a mean Phred below 15, or lacked an exact constant-primer or identifier match. COPE v1.2.5 was used to merge the high-quality paired reads, and each unique nucleotide sequence was defined as a clonotype. MiTCR v1.1 was used to align clonotypes to the IMGT TRBV, TRBD and TRBJ reference segments. The analysis included only V-J combinations with a frequency above 0.0001, which together covered more than 98% of the repertoires. A TCS score was defined as the ratio of F50 (clonal expansion) to E x V (chaos), with BLOSUM62-based TCRdist applied between CDR3 peptides within each V-J. Welch's t-statistics and random forest reduced 500 to 550 V-J features to 10 to 15, which were used in a naive Bayes classifier (R e1071). In-frame beta chains were kept once TCRdb had trimmed the public reads at Q25 with fastp and called clones with MiXCR. One record per CDR3 amino acid sequence lists the most common genes and DNA. TCRdb's processing, not the authors' own work, is the source of the V and J calls. The sample table lists 350,000 to 400,000 distinct CDR3 sequences, 15% to 20% of them with a count of one. 3% to 4% of the sample is taken by the ten largest.

The sequence was collected from a woman aged 18-29 years with Graves' hyperthyroidism. Sequenced: blood. The V and J segments used are TRBV5-1 and TRBJ1-3, and perhaps TRBD1 as D gene, on 5 matching bases. The CDR3 loop reads CASSLADISGNTIYF. The sequenced DNA: TGCGCCAGCAGCTTGGCGGACATCTCTGGAAACACCATATATTTT.